This TCR beta chain was obtained from a study of blood T cells in healthy people across ages. Through a sample-barcoded 5' primer and a J-beta primer mix, a second PCR was run for roughly 6 to 12 cycles. In TCRdb, the 5' RACE reads were re-called with MiXCR into one record per CDR3 protein. Of approximately 1.5 million distinct CDR3 sequences listed, 42% were seen once; the top ten hold 4%. A remark on this clonotype: Its antigen is not identified.

General study results and limits: Conclusively comparing naive with antigen-experienced cells was impossible with unsorted PBMCs. Donors of long life had a larger count of naive CD4+ cells and greater diversity than aged donors.

This CDR3 contains 13 residues. V shed 5 bases, J shed 8 bases, and the junction held 7 bases outside the gene matches. The sequence was obtained from a woman under 30 in good health. The rearrangement uses TRBV12-3 or TRBV12-4 and TRBJ1-2; 8 bases are a match to TRBD1. The specimen sequenced was blood. The CDR3 loop is CASSTFGQGGYTF. Written as DNA, the CDR3 is TGTGCCAGCAGTACCTTCGGACAGGGCGGCTACACCTTC.